Following are 28 T cell receptor beta chains from one sample sequenced in a study of identical twins. TCRdb fed the 5' RACE reads into MiXCR, producing one record per CDR3 protein. The sample lists around 1.7 million distinct CDR3 sequences, under 35% occurring once. Sample: cord blood. These receptors came from a newborn girl in good health.

This chain connects TRBV20-1 to TRBJ2-3, with 10 bases that match TRBD2. CDR1 is DFQATT, CDR2 SNEGSKA, per germline (reference sequence). Trimming took 1 base from V and 4 from J; bases not matched to a gene: 8. The CDR3 loop spans 16 amino acids. The CDR3 loop is CSARVEASGRADTQYF. In DNA form, the CDR3 reads TGCAGTGCTAGAGTAGAGGCTAGCGGGAGAGCAGATACGCAGTATTTT.

J is TRBJ2-7 and V is TRBV20-1; no firm D call. The germline V and J ends were trimmed by 3 bases and 7 bases, with 19 bases remaining between them. There are 14 residues in the CDR3. Germline V lookup: CDR1 DFQATT, CDR2 SNEGSKA (reference sequence). The CDR3 region is CSASPPARANEQYF. CDR3 bases: TGCAGTGCTAGTCCCCCGGCTCGCGCCAATGAGCAGTACTTC.

The chain combines TRBV2 with TRBJ1-3; 7 bases match TRBD1. Unmatched junction bases numbered 5, after V lost 6 bases and J lost 0 bases. Germline V lookup: CDR1 SNHLY, CDR2 FYNNEI. The CDR3 loop spans 15 amino acids. Written as DNA, the CDR3 is TGTGCCAGCAGCGCTACAGGGGTCTCTGGAAACACCATATATTTT. It is translated as CASSATGVSGNTIYF.

This clonotype came up a few times. This chain links TRBV5-1 with TRBJ1-1; TRBD1 is a possible D gene (6 bases). The CDR3 spans 14 residues. V lost 4 bases to trimming and J lost 5 bases, with 15 bases between them. From germline, CDR1 is SGHRS and CDR2 YFSETQ. CDR3 sequence (DNA): TGCGCCAGCAGCGGAGGACAGTACGAAACTGAAGCTTTCTTT. Protein sequence: CASSGGQYETEAFF.

This clonotype was observed a handful of times. The V gene is TRBV27, the J gene TRBJ2-7; D could derive from TRBD1 or TRBD2 (6 bases each). Trimming took 4 bases from V and 4 from J, leaving 17 bases between them. The CDR3 totals 15 residues. Looked up from germline, CDR1 is MNHEY and CDR2 is SMNVEV (reference sequence). This CDR3 is CASSYGAGGGYEQYF. The CDR3 coding sequence is TGTGCCAGCAGTTATGGGGCAGGAGGGGGATACGAGCAGTACTTC.

For this clonotype: A much bigger clone sits one base away, suggesting this may be a read error. V and J are TRBV29-1 and TRBJ2-7; D is undetermined. Germline V lookup: CDR1 SQVTM, CDR2 ANQGSEA. The length of the CDR3 is 13 residues. The germline V and J ends were trimmed by 7 bases and 3 bases, with 16 bases remaining between them. The CDR3 DNA reads TGCAGCGGTGAGGTGGTGTCGGGCTACGAGCAGTACTTC. It encodes CSGEVVSGYEQYF.

This chain joins TRBV2 and TRBJ1-4; D may be TRBD1 (5 bases). The CDR3 is 13 residues long. V lost 7 bases, J lost 3 bases, and 9 bases lay in between. Germline CDR1 and CDR2: SNHLY and FYNNEI. The CDR3 bases are TGTGCCAGCATTGGGGCGGCTAATGAAAAACTGTTTTTT. It yields the protein CASIGAANEKLFF.

This chain uses TRBV20-1 with TRBJ2-1; TRBD2 aligns across 9 bases. J was trimmed by 7 bases and V by 1 base; bases with no gene match: 8. The germline CDR1 and CDR2 sequences are DFQATT and SNEGSKA (reference sequence). The CDR3 consists of 15 residues. The DNA of the CDR3 is TGCAGTGCTAGAGGGGTAGCGGGAGAAGAGAATGAGCAGTTCTTC. Translated, it gives CSARGVAGEENEQFF.

The V gene is TRBV6-4, the J gene TRBJ2-3, with 13 bases identical to TRBD2. With V trimmed by 2 bases and J by 4 bases, 0 bases remained unmatched. This CDR3 has 15 residues. Looked up from germline, CDR1 is MRHNA and CDR2 is SNTAGT. CDR3 loop: CASSDTSGGADTQYF. The DNA for the CDR3 is TGTGCCAGCAGTGACACTAGCGGGGGGGCAGATACGCAGTATTTT.

The chain uses TRBV7-2 and TRBJ2-1; tentatively, D is TRBD2 (6 bases). The CDR3 is 13 residues long. The germline CDR1 and CDR2 sequences are SGHTA and FQGNSA. Trimming pared 6 bases from V and 5 bases from J, leaving 11 bases between. The DNA of the CDR3 is TGTGCCAGCAGGTACGGGGGAAACAATGAGCAGTTCTTC. Its translation: CASRYGGNNEQFF.

This clonotype has only a few counts. V gene TRBV20-1 combines with J gene TRBJ2-2; TRBD2 matches at 9 bases. CDR3 length: 20 residues. Germline V lookup: CDR1 DFQATT, CDR2 SNEGSKA (reference sequence). With V trimmed by 0 bases and J by 4 bases, 18 bases remained unmatched. The CDR3 DNA sequence: TGCAGTGCTAGAGATGGGTCACCGGGGCTAGCGGGAAAAAGCACCGGGGAGCTGTTTTTT. It translates to CSARDGSPGLAGKSTGELFF.

This clonotype appeared many times. The chain uses TRBV28 and TRBJ2-1; D unresolved. V lost 9 bases to trimming and J lost 6 bases, with 18 bases between them. The CDR3 has 14 amino acids. Germline assignment: CDR1 MDHEN and CDR2 SYDVKM. CDR3: CASTDWAPPNEQFF. CDR3 in DNA: TGTGCCAGTACTGATTGGGCTCCTCCCAATGAGCAGTTCTTC.

The genes are TRBV29-1 and TRBJ2-5; either TRBD1 or TRBD2 may supply D (5 bases each). The V gene's germline CDR1 is SQVTM and CDR2 ANQGSEA. V was cut by 6 bases and J by 11 bases, with 25 bases left in between. The CDR3 is 14 amino acids. CDR3 nucleotide sequence: TGCAGCGTCGGTACCGGGACCTATCCTGGTCTTCAGTACTTC. Its translation: CSVGTGTYPGLQYF.

The sample holds a few counts of this clonotype. V gene TRBV13 combines with J gene TRBJ1-4; the match to TRBD1 covers 7 bases. Germline V CDR1 and CDR2: PRHDT, FYEKMQ (reference sequence). The CDR3 totals 15 residues. V gave up 1 base and J gave up 5 bases; unmatched junction bases: 4. The CDR3 nucleotides read TGTGCCAGCAGCTTAGCGGACAGGCCCAATGAAAAACTGTTTTTT. This codes for CASSLADRPNEKLFF.

The chain carries TRBV24-1 and TRBJ2-2; unclear D gene. V was pared by 10 bases and J by 3 bases, with 8 bases between. In germline, CDR1 is KGHDR, CDR2 SFDVKD. This CDR3 is built from 12 residues. The CDR3 protein is CATETDTGELFF. The CDR3 DNA sequence: TGTGCCACAGAGACGGACACCGGGGAGCTGTTTTTT.

The J gene is TRBJ2-4, the V gene TRBV29-1; D remains ambiguous. The DNA end lines up better with TRBJ2-7; the J call may be wrong. The germline V gene encodes CDR1 SQVTM and CDR2 ANQGSEA. The CDR3 extends over 14 amino acids. The CDR3, as DNA: TGCAGCGTTGCGGTCAGGCAAGGGACCTACGAGCAGTACTTC. This gives the protein CSVAVRQGTYEQYF.

The chain recombines TRBV5-6 with TRBJ1-4; TRBD1 might be the D (5 bases). Germline values: CDR1 SGHDT, CDR2 YYEEEE. The CDR3 extends over 15 amino acids. Trimming pared 0 bases from V and 7 bases from J, leaving 13 bases between. CDR3 DNA sequence: TGTGCCAGCAGCTTGGCTCAGGGAGTTGGTGAAAAACTGTTTTTT. It encodes CASSLAQGVGEKLFF.

The genes are TRBV29-1 and TRBJ2-1; TRBD2 matches at 11 bases. V dropped 5 bases and J dropped 15; count of bases not matched to a gene: 9. The CDR3 length is 12 residues. Germline assignment: CDR1 SQVTM and CDR2 ANQGSEA. CDR3 DNA: TGCAGCGTTATCTTAGCGGGAGGGCTTCTGTTCTTC. Protein: CSVILAGGLLFF.

This clonotype appeared many times. The V gene is TRBV29-1, the J gene TRBJ2-1; D gene ambiguous. This CDR3 has 14 amino acids. The V end was cut by 4 bases, the J end by 4 bases, with 14 bases between. Germline CDR1 reads SQVTM; CDR2 reads ANQGSEA. The CDR3 loop reads CSVAPGGVYNEQFF. DNA for the CDR3: TGCAGCGTTGCGCCGGGTGGGGTTTACAATGAGCAGTTCTTC.

This clonotype was recorded a few times. The gene calls are TRBV28 and TRBJ2-4; D not resolved. The CDR3 spans 17 residues. Trimming removed 2 bases from V and 0 bases from J, with 14 bases in between. Germline loops: CDR1 MDHEN, CDR2 SYDVKM. CDR3 sequence: CASSLDLHSLAKNIQYF. DNA of the CDR3: TGTGCCAGCAGTTTAGATCTCCATTCCCTAGCCAAAAACATTCAGTACTTC.

This clonotype has a count of ten or more. The chain links TRBV29-1 to TRBJ2-7; 8 positions agree with TRBD2. J gave up 2 bases and V 6 bases, and 9 bases lay outside the gene matches. Germline CDR1 is SQVTM and CDR2 is ANQGSEA. The CDR3 sequence is 14 residues long. CDR3 in amino acids: CSVWGGTSAYEQYF. CDR3 nucleotide sequence: TGCAGCGTCTGGGGGGGGACTAGTGCCTACGAGCAGTACTTC.

The sample holds a few counts of this clonotype. The genes are TRBV6-6 and TRBJ2-7; 9 bases align to TRBD1. With V trimmed by 7 bases and J by 1 base, 8 bases remained unmatched. The germline CDR1 and CDR2 sequences are MNHNY and SVGAGI (reference sequence). The CDR3 length is 15 residues. The CDR3 spells CASTPGTGLSYEQYF. The CDR3, as DNA: TGTGCCAGCACTCCTGGGACAGGGTTATCCTACGAGCAGTACTTC.

The rearrangement joins TRBV24-1 to TRBJ1-1; D possibly corresponds to TRBD1 (6 bases). Germline-derived CDR1 and CDR2 are KGHDR and SFDVKD. This CDR3 region has 13 residues. V was shortened by 3 bases and J by 7 bases, with 11 bases between the two germline ends. The CDR3 here is CATSDAGTNEAFF. The CDR3 DNA is TGTGCCACCAGTGATGCTGGGACAAATGAAGCTTTCTTT.

This clonotype appeared once. The CDR3 bases are TGTGCCAGTAGTATAGGTTCCCCTAATCAGCCCCAGCATTTT. Translated: CASSIGSPNQPQHF. The chain employs TRBV19 and TRBJ1-5; D is undetermined. This CDR3 contains 14 residues. V was clipped by 1 base and J by 4 bases, with 8 bases between them. Per the germline V gene, CDR1 is LNHDA and CDR2 is SQIVND (reference sequence).

This clonotype has ten or more counts. The chain combines TRBV4-2 with TRBJ2-7, with D possibly TRBD1 on 6 matching bases. V lost 3 bases and J lost 2, with 14 bases in between. Germline V gene sequence: CDR1 LGHNA, CDR2 YNFKEQ. The CDR3 sequence is 15 residues long. The CDR3 bases are TGTGCCAGCAGCCATTCCTCCGGGACACCCTACGAGCAGTACTTC. Protein sequence: CASSHSSGTPYEQYF.

This clonotype was seen more than once but under ten times. The V and J genes are TRBV12-3 or TRBV12-4 and TRBJ2-3; weak D call: TRBD2 (5 bases). The CDR3 extends over 15 amino acids. Between the trimmed V and J ends, which lost 7 bases and 0 bases, there was a span of 14 bases. As DNA, the CDR3 is TGTGCCAGCACCCCGGGGAGACAAAGCACAGATACGCAGTATTTT. It codes for CASTPGRQSTDTQYF.

The gene calls are TRBV4-2 and TRBJ2-3; TRBD2 matches 10 bases. V lost 4 bases to trimming and J lost 5 bases; unmatched junction nucleotides: 6. The CDR3 runs to 15 residues. Germline CDR1 reads LGHNA; CDR2 reads YNFKEQ. CDR3 coding DNA: TGTGCCAGCAGCCCTTCCTGGACTAGCGGAGATACGCAGTATTTT. This codes for CASSPSWTSGDTQYF.

J is TRBJ1-3 and V is TRBV7-9, with 7 bases identical to TRBD1. This CDR3 region has 15 residues. CDR1 is SEHNR, CDR2 FQNEAQ, per germline (reference sequence). The junction had 6 bases not matched to a gene; V was cut back by 7 bases and J by 0 bases. The chain's CDR3 is CASKLQGSSGNTIYF. The CDR3 DNA reads as TGTGCCAGCAAGCTACAGGGGAGCTCTGGAAACACCATATATTTT.